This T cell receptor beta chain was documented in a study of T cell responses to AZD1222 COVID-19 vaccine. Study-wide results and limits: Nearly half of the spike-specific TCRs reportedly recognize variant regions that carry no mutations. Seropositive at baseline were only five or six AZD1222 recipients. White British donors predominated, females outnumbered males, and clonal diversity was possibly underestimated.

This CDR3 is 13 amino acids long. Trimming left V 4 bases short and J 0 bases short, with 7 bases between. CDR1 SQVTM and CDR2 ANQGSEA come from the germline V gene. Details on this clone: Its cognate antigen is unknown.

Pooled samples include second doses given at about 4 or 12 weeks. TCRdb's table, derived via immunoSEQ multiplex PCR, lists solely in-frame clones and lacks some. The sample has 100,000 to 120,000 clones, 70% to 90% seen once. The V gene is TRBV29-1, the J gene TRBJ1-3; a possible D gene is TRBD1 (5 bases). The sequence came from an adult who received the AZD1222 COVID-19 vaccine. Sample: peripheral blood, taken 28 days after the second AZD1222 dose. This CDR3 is CSVGQSSGNTIYF. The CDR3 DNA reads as TGCAGCGTTGGACAGAGCTCTGGAAACACCATATATTTT. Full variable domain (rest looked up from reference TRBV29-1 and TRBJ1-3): SAVISQKPSRDICQRGTSLTIQCQVDSQVTMMFWYRQQPGQSLTLIATANQGSEATYESGFVIDKFPISRPNLTFSTLTVSNMSPEDSSIYLCSVGQSSGNTIYFGEGSWLTVV.